This T cell receptor beta chain is from a study of early T cells in non-severe SARS-CoV-2 infection. The overall study: Bulk RNA isolated from unsorted whole blood underwent sequencing; chains were not paired.

Unique molecular identifiers were attached to individual cDNA molecules. One entry per CDR3 protein results from TCRdb running MiXCR on the 5' RACE reads. Found here are roughly 69,000 distinct CDR3 sequences, more than 7% of them singletons; the top ten hold roughly 12%. This clonotype was seen a few times. Its cognate antigen is unknown. General study results and limits: Anti-spike CD8 responses were favored by VDJdb matching, which missed private and CD4 specificities.

Germline V gives CDR1 MNHEY, CDR2 SMNVEV (reference sequence). Trimming pared 8 bases from V and 6 bases from J, leaving 21 bases between. There are 15 residues in the CDR3. This rearrangement joins TRBV27 to TRBJ2-3; D is perhaps TRBD2 (5 bases). Sequencing was performed on whole blood, taken at baseline. The sequence was collected from an adult who was a healthcare worker with PCR-confirmed SARS-CoV-2 infection or an uninfected control (not recorded which). CDR3 in DNA: TGTGCCAGCTTCAAACGGGAAGGGCTCTTGGATACGCAGTATTTT. Translating gives CASFKREGLLDTQYF.